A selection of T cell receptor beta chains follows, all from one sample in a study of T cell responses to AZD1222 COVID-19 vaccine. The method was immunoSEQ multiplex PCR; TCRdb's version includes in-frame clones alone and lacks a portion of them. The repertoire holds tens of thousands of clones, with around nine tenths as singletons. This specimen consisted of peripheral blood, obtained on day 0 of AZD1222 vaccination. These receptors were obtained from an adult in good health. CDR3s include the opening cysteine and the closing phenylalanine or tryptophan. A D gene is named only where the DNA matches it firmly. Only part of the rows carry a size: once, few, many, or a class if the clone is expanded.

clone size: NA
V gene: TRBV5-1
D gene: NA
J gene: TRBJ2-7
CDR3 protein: CASSPGPQSNWGREQYF
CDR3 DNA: TGCGCCAGCAGCCCGGGCCCCCAAAGTAACTGGGGTCGCGAGCAGTACTTC

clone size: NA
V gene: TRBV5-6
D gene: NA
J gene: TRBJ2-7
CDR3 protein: CASSRRPYEQYF
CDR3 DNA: TGTGCCAGCAGCCGAAGACCTTACGAGCAGTACTTC

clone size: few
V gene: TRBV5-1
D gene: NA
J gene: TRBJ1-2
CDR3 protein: CASSLAAGVDGYTF
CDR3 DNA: TGCGCCAGCAGCTTGGCGGCAGGTGTAGATGGCTACACCTTC

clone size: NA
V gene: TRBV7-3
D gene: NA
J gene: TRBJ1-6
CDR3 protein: CASSLRGHEDSPLHF
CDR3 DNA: TGTGCCAGCAGCTTACGGGGGCATGAGGATTCACCCCTCCACTTT

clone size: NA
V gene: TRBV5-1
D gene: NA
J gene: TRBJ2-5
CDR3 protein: CASSLGTDQETQYF
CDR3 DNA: TGCGCCAGCAGCTTGGGAACAGATCAAGAGACCCAGTACTTC

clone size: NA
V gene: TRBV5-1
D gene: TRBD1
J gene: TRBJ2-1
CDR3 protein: CASSLVPGQGFNEQFF
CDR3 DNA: TGCGCCAGCAGCTTGGTTCCGGGACAGGGGTTCAATGAGCAGTTCTTC

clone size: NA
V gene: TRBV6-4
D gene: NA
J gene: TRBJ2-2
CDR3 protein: CASSDQGDTGELFF
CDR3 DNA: TGTGCCAGCAGTGACCAGGGTGACACCGGGGAGCTGTTTTTT

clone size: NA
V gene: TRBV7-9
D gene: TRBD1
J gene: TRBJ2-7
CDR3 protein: CASSLGTGAFSYEQYF
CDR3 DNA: TGTGCCAGCAGCTTAGGAACAGGGGCGTTTTCCTACGAGCAGTACTTC

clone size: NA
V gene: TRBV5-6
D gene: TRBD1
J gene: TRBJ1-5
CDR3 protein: CASSSGTGHQPQHF
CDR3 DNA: TGTGCCAGCAGCTCGGGGACAGGCCATCAGCCCCAGCATTTT

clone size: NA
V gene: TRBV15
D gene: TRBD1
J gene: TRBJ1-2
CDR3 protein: CATSRGLDRGISGYTF
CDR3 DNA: TGTGCCACCAGCCGAGGACTGGACAGGGGGATTTCTGGCTACACCTTC

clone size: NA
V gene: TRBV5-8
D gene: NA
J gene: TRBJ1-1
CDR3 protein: CASSSEQGWTEAFF
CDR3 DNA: TGTGCCAGCAGCTCGGAACAGGGTTGGACGGAAGCTTTCTTT

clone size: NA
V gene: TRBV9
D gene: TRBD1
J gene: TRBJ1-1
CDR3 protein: CASSVRDSMNTEAFF
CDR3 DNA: TGTGCCAGCAGCGTCCGGGACAGCATGAACACTGAAGCTTTCTTT

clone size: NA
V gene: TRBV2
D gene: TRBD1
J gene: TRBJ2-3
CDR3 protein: CASREDRSPTDTQYF
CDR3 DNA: TGTGCCAGCAGGGAGGACAGGAGCCCCACAGATACGCAGTATTTT

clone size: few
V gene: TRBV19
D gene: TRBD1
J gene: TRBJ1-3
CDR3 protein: CASSTRQGHALSSGNTIYF
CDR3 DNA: TGTGCCAGTAGTACTCGACAGGGGCACGCTTTAAGCTCTGGAAACACCATATATTTT

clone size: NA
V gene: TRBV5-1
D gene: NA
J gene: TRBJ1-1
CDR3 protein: CASSPRTVGSNTEAFF
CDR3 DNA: TGCGCCAGCAGCCCAAGGACGGTGGGGTCAAACACTGAAGCTTTCTTT

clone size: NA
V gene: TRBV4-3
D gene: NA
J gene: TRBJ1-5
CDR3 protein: CASSQDSTGNQPQHF
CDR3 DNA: TGCGCCAGCAGCCAAGATAGTACAGGGAATCAGCCCCAGCATTTT

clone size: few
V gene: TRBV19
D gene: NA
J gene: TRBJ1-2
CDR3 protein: CASSIDNYGYTF
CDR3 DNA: TGTGCCAGTAGTATCGACAACTATGGCTACACCTTC

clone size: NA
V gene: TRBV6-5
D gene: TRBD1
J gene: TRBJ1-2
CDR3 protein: CASKFRDREYGYTF
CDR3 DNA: TGTGCCAGCAAGTTTCGAGACAGGGAGTATGGCTACACCTTC

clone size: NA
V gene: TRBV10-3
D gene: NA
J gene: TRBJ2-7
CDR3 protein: CAISESAGSPYEQYF
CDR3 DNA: TGTGCCATCAGTGAGTCCGCAGGTAGTCCCTACGAGCAGTACTTC

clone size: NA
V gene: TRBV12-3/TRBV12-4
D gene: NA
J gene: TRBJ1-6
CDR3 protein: CASSLVSYSPLHF
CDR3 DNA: TGTGCCAGCAGTTTAGTGTCGTATTCACCCCTCCACTTT

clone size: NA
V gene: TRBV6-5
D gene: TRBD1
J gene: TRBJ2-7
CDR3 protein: CASTRDRAYEQYF
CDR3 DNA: TGTGCCAGCACCCGGGACAGAGCCTACGAGCAGTACTTC

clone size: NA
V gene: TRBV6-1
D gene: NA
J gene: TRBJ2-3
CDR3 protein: CASSEGRGPEITDTQYF
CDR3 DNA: TGTGCCAGCAGTGAAGGGCGGGGTCCGGAGATCACAGATACGCAGTATTTT

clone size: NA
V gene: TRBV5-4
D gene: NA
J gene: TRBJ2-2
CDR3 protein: CASSGGGVRNTGELFF
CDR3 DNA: TGTGCCAGCAGCGGGGGTGGGGTCCGGAACACCGGGGAGCTGTTTTTT

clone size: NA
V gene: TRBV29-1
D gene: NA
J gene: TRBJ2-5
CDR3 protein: CSVEQGFRTQYF
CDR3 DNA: TGCAGCGTTGAACAAGGGTTCAGGACCCAGTACTTC